The 12 T cell receptor beta chains below come from one sample, sequenced in a study of response to subunit inactivated influenza vaccine. Using its own MiXCR run on the RT-PCR reads, TCRdb lists one record per CDR3 protein. The table has over 750,000 distinct CDR3 sequences, 21% seen once; the top ten hold about 9.4%. The sample consisted of PBMCs from blood, taken 5 days after vaccination. The receptors were sampled from a man aged 50 or older who received an inactivated influenza vaccine.

This clonotype came up a few times. This chain joins TRBV7-2 and TRBJ2-5; perhaps TRBD2 as D (5 bases). Germline V gene lookup returns CDR1 SGHTA and CDR2 FQGNSA. Trimming shortened V by 4 bases and J by 2 bases, and 14 bases separated the two germline ends. The CDR3 is made up of 15 amino acids. The CDR3 coding sequence is TGTGCCAGCAGCTCCTTAGCGCAACCTCAAGAGACCCAGTACTTC. Translated: CASSSLAQPQETQYF.

The J gene is TRBJ2-5, the V gene TRBV5-1; D perhaps matches TRBD1 (6 bases). This CDR3 region has 16 residues. Germline V gives CDR1 SGHRS, CDR2 YFSETQ. Trimming shortened V by 0 bases and J by 5 bases, and 17 bases separated the two germline ends. The CDR3 here is CASSLGTKQGWETQYF. CDR3 nucleotide sequence: TGCGCCAGCAGCTTGGGCACCAAACAGGGTTGGGAGACCCAGTACTTC. Complete variable domain (other parts from reference TRBV5-1 and TRBJ2-5): KAGVTQTPRYLIKTRGQQVTLSCSPISGHRSVSWYQQTPGQGLQFLFEYFSETQRNKGNFPGRFSGRQFSNSRSEMNVSTLELGDSALYLCASSLGTKQGWETQYFGPGTRLLVL.

The J gene is TRBJ2-1, the V gene TRBV7-2; TRBD1 matches at 9 bases. V was pared by 1 base and J by 6 bases, with 4 bases of the junction left unmatched. Per germline, CDR1 SGHTA and CDR2 FQGNSA. The CDR3 covers 15 residues. CDR3 sequence reads: CASSLEGTGPNEQFF. The CDR3 DNA follows: TGTGCCAGCAGCTTAGAGGGGACAGGGCCCAATGAGCAGTTCTTC. Using reference TRBV7-2 and TRBJ2-1 for the parts outside the CDR3, the full variable domain is GAGVSQSPSNKVTEKGKDVELRCDPISGHTALYWYRQSLGQGLEFLIYFQGNSAPDKSGLPSDRFSAERTGGSVSTLTIQRTQQEDSAVYLCASSLEGTGPNEQFFGPGTRLTVL.

This clonotype has a handful of counts. The chain uses TRBV11-2 and TRBJ2-7; a weak D match, TRBD2 (6 bases). CDR1 and CDR2 from the germline V gene are SGHAT and FQNNGV. The CDR3 contains 12 residues. V dropped 5 bases and J dropped 6 bases, with 11 bases sitting between them. The DNA of the CDR3 is TGTGCCAGCAGCGGCGGGGCACTCGAGCAGTACTTC. Amino acids: CASSGGALEQYF.

This chain connects TRBV6-5 to TRBJ1-5, with TRBD1 matching 8 bases. The germline V gene encodes CDR1 MNHEY and CDR2 SVGAGI. The CDR3 spans 16 residues. Trimming at V came to 4 bases and at J to 3 bases, leaving 8 bases not matched to a gene. The CDR3 here is CASSSTGQGHNQPQHF. DNA for the CDR3: TGTGCCAGCAGTTCGACCGGACAGGGCCACAATCAGCCCCAGCATTTT.

In this sample, this clonotype turned up once. This chain joins TRBV5-5 and TRBJ2-1; D possibly corresponds to TRBD1 (5 bases). The length of the CDR3 is 15 residues. V shed 3 bases and J shed 0 bases, with 10 bases lying between them. From germline, CDR1 is SGHKS and CDR2 YYEKEE (reference sequence). The CDR3 sequence: CASSWQGLSYNEQFF. CDR3 sequence (DNA): TGTGCCAGCAGCTGGCAGGGCCTCTCCTACAATGAGCAGTTCTTC.

V gene TRBV11-1 combines with J gene TRBJ2-5; D might be TRBD1 (6 bases). The CDR3 extends over 19 amino acids. V lost 1 base to trimming and J lost 1 base, with 22 bases between them. From germline, CDR1 is SGHAT and CDR2 FQDESV (reference sequence). CDR3 nucleotide sequence: TGTGCCAGCAGCTTAGTTGGGGCAGGGGCAAATCTGTTCCAAGAGACCCAGTACTTC. This gives the protein CASSLVGAGANLFQETQYF.

This clonotype came up a few times. The gene calls are TRBV20-1 and TRBJ2-1, with 10 bases that match TRBD2. This CDR3 comprises 16 residues. Germline V gene data show CDR1 as DFQATT and CDR2 as SNEGSKA (reference sequence). With 6 bases clipped from V and 7 bases from J, the junction kept 15 bases outside the gene matches. The CDR3: CSAASRVGTSANEQFF. Written as DNA, the CDR3 is TGCAGTGCCGCTTCCAGGGTTGGGACTAGCGCAAATGAGCAGTTCTTC.

The chain combines TRBV28 with TRBJ2-7; D might be TRBD2 (7 bases). The CDR3 is 14 residues long. V lost 5 bases, J lost 3 bases, and 14 bases lay in between. Germline V CDR1 and CDR2: MDHEN, SYDVKM. For the CDR3, the DNA is TGTGCCAGCAGTCCACCGGGGGGACACTACGAGCAGTACTTC. It encodes CASSPPGGHYEQYF.

J is TRBJ2-1 and V is TRBV11-3; no definite D call. The CDR3 extends over 13 amino acids. Germline CDR1 SGHNT, CDR2 YENEEA. V was pared by 2 bases and J by 8 bases, with 10 bases between. This CDR3 reads CASSLTTHYEQFF. DNA for the CDR3: TGTGCCAGCAGCTTAACTACCCACTATGAGCAGTTCTTC. Using reference TRBV11-3 and TRBJ2-1 for the parts outside the CDR3, the full variable domain is EAGVVQSPRYKIIEKKQPVAFWCNPISGHNTLYWYLQNLGQGPELLIRYENEEAVDDSQLPKDRFSAERLKGVDSTLKIQPAELGDSAVYLCASSLTTHYEQFFGPGTRLTVL.

This clonotype has a count of ten or more. J is TRBJ2-1 and V is TRBV4-2; 8 bases are shared with TRBD2. V lost 0 bases and J lost 5; bases outside the gene matches: 3. The CDR3 extends over 15 amino acids. CDR1 is LGHNA, CDR2 YNFKEQ, per germline. The CDR3 nucleotides read TGTGCCAGCAGCCAAGATTTCGGGGGGGACAATGAGCAGTTCTTC. Its protein is CASSQDFGGDNEQFF.

The V call is TRBV5-1, the J call TRBJ2-5, with a tentative D call TRBD1 (6 bases). The V gene lost 3 bases and the J gene lost 1 base, with 13 bases spanning the gap. CDR3 length: 15 residues. Looked up from germline, CDR1 is SGHRS and CDR2 is YFSETQ. The CDR3 nucleotides read TGCGCCAGCAGCTCTGGGGGCGTCCTCCAAGAGACCCAGTACTTC. Translated: CASSSGGVLQETQYF.